Given below is one TCR beta chain in context. The data derive from a study of blood T cell repertoires in COVID-19. About the study: The origin of the acute and convalescent COVID-19 samples was the United States, Italy and Spain.

CDR1 is MGHRA and CDR2 is YSYEKL in the germline V gene. The CDR3 is made up of 15 amino acids. Trimming took 4 bases from V and 2 from J, leaving 11 bases between them. Method: immunoSEQ multiplex PCR; TCRdb's copy keeps in-frame clones and lacks some. This table holds under 400,000 clones, 80% to 90% found once. Sequenced sample: peripheral blood. The chain is built from TRBV4-1 and TRBJ2-2; tentative D call: TRBD2 (5 bases). This receptor was identified in a woman in her 30s with COVID-19, enrolled during active disease. CDR3 residues: CASSLHGENTGELFF. The CDR3 region has the DNA TGCGCCAGCAGCCTCCACGGGGAAAACACCGGGGAGCTGTTTTTT.